The clone carrying this T cell receptor beta chain turned up a few times. Its antigen is not known. This entry comes from a study of CD8 T cells in ankylosing spondylitis. Quantitative 5'-RACE with molecular barcodes was used to make the TCR beta libraries. TCRdb fed the 5' RACE reads into MiXCR, producing one record per CDR3 protein. The sample has more than 150,000 distinct CDR3 sequences; about 13% are singletons. Regarding the study as a whole: Disease-linked clones reportedly showed significant enrichment in matched ankylosing spondylitis synovial fluid.

The clonotype was recovered from a male donor with ankylosing spondylitis or in good health (not recorded which). The sequenced sample was blood, either unsorted or a sorted T cell fraction (not recorded which).

The CDR3 protein is CASSVDGVEGETQYF. For the CDR3, the DNA is TGTGCCAGCAGCGTAGACGGAGTCGAGGGGGAGACCCAGTACTTC. This chain connects TRBV9 to TRBJ2-5; possibly TRBD1 or TRBD2 for D (5 bases each). This CDR3 spans 15 amino acids. Looked up from germline, CDR1 is SGDLS and CDR2 is YYNGEE. Trimming shortened V by 0 bases and J by 5 bases, and 14 bases separated the two germline ends.